This T cell receptor (beta chain) was observed in a study of cytomegalovirus exposure and HLA in healthy donors. Study-wide points: CMV serostatus was the sole immune exposure data available.

Primers included in the PCR were 60 Vbeta and 13 Jbeta primers. The table came from immunoSEQ multiplex PCR; TCRdb's copy has only in-frame clones and leaves some out. The sample lists approximately 150,000 clones; approximately 82% were seen once. Per the germline V gene, CDR1 is MNHEY and CDR2 is SMNVEV (reference sequence). The CDR3 has 15 amino acids. V was pared by 5 bases and J by 4 bases, with 7 bases of the junction left unmatched. Those who donated were healthy bone marrow donors. Nominal health characterized the donors when sampled, though unrecorded immune exposures were likely. In regard to this clone: Its antigen is not known.

The chain employs TRBV27 and TRBJ1-1; TRBD1 agrees at 10 bases. This clonotype originated in a male donor in good health and CMV-seronegative. The specimen was PBMCs. The CDR3 coding sequence is TGTGCCAGCAGTCCCGGGACAGGGGCTACCACTGAAGCTTTCTTT. This sequence encodes CASSPGTGATTEAFF.